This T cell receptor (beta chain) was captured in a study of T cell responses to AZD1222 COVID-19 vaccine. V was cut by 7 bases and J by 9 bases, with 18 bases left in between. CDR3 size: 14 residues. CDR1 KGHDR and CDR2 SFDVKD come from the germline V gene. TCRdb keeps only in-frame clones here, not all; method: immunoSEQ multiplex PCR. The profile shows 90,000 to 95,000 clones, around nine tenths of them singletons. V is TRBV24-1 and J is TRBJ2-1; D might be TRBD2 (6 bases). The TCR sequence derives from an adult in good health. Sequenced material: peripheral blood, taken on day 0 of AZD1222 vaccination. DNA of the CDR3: TGTGCCACCAGCGCGGGACGGGTGAGTGGTGAGCAGTTCTTC. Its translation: CATSAGRVSGEQFF.